The T cell receptor (beta chain) described here comes from a study of Ad26.COV2.S vaccination and SARS-CoV-2 variants. Overall study: The COV1001 Ad26.COV2.S trial arm included the donor. Ad26.COV2.S given intramuscularly, once or twice 56 days apart.

This CDR3 spans 15 amino acids. Germline V gene sequence: CDR1 SGDLS, CDR2 YYNGEE. The V end lost 3 bases, the J end lost 2 bases, and 9 bases lay between the germline ends. This clone is a singleton in its sample. Antigen: not known. Clones were read by immunoSEQ multiplex PCR, and TCRdb kept only the in-frame ones, dropping some. Among about 440,000 clones, roughly 87% were seen once, and the ten largest hold roughly 3.9%. The treatment was: some 20 received Ad26.COV2.S at low or high dose, single or two shots; several received placebo; per-sample allocation not given. The study sampled participants on day 63 after the first vaccine or placebo injection. General study points: The TCR breadth and depth analyses may have understated or missed part of the total T cell responses. Comparable non-spike TCR breadth was observed in vaccine and placebo recipients.

V gene TRBV9 combines with J gene TRBJ2-6, with D possibly TRBD1 on 6 matching bases. The receptor was isolated from a person aged 18-65 years who received the Ad26.COV2.S COVID-19 vaccine or a placebo. The sequenced sample was peripheral blood, obtained in a trial of Ad26.COV2.S vaccine versus placebo. CDR3 coding DNA: TGTGCCAGCAGCGCGGACAGCACTGGGGCCAACGTCCTGACTTTC. Translating it yields CASSADSTGANVLTF.